This TCR beta chain comes out of a study of beta chain features in type 1 diabetes. Sorted populations were all over 98% pure. The CDR3 covers 14 residues. Germline loops: CDR1 SQVTM, CDR2 ANQGSEA. The germline V and J ends were trimmed by 5 bases and 4 bases, with 17 bases remaining between them. Expressed TCRB transcripts were sequenced because the entire RNA isolate underwent reverse transcription. Method: immunoSEQ multiplex PCR; TCRdb's copy keeps in-frame clones and lacks some. Of around 250,000 clones in the sample, around 65% were seen once. There are a few counts of this clone. The specimen was naive CD4+ T cells from blood. This TCR was sampled from a man younger than 45 in good health. The chain links TRBV29-1 to TRBJ1-1; no reliable D call. CDR3 loop: CSVLPINEGTEAFF. CDR3 coding DNA: TGCAGCGTTCTCCCGATCAACGAGGGCACTGAAGCTTTCTTT.